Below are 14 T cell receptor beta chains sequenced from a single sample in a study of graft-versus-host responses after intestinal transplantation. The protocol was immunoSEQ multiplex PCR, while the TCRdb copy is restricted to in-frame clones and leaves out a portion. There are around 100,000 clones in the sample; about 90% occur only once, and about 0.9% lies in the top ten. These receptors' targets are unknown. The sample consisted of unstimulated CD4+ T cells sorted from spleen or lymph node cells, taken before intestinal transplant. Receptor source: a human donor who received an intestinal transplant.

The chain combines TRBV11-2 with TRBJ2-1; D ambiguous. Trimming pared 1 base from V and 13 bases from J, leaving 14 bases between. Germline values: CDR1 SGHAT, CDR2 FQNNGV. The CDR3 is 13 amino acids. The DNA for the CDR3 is TGTGCCAGCAGCTTAGGCGTGGGTGAGAATCAGTTCTTC. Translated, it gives CASSLGVGENQFF.

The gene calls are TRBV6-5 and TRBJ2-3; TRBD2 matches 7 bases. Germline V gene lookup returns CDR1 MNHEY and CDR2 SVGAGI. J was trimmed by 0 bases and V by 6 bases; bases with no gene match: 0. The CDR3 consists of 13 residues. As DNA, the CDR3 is TGTGCCAGCAGGGGGGGGAGCACAGATACGCAGTATTTT. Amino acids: CASRGGSTDTQYF.

The CDR3 loop reads CASSEPSSNQPQHF. In nucleotides, the CDR3 is TGTGCCAGCAGTGAACCTTCTAGCAATCAGCCCCAGCATTTT. The rearrangement links TRBV6-1 to TRBJ1-5; D not resolved. CDR3 size: 14 residues. The V gene lost 2 bases and the J gene lost 0 bases, with 5 bases spanning the gap. Germline assignment: CDR1 MNHNS and CDR2 SASEGT.

CDR3 coding DNA: TGTGCCAGCAGTGATCCTAGATTCGTGGAGACCCAGTACTTC. It specifies CASSDPRFVETQYF. This rearrangement joins TRBV2 to TRBJ2-5; unclear D gene. V was clipped by 3 bases and J by 5 bases, with 13 bases between them. This CDR3 is built from 14 residues. Germline V gene sequence: CDR1 SNHLY, CDR2 FYNNEI. Based on the CDR3 plus reference TRBV2 and TRBJ2-5, the full variable domain is EPEVTQTPSHQVTQMGQEVILRCVPISNHLYFYWYRQILGQKVEFLVSFYNNEISEKSEIFDDQFSVERPDGSNFTLKIRSTKLEDSAMYFCASSDPRFVETQYFGPGTRLLVL.

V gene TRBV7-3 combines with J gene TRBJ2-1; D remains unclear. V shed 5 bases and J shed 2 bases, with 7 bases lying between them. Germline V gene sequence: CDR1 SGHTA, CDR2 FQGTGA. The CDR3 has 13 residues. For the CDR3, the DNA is TGTGCCAGCAGCCCCGGTCCCTACAATGAGCAGTTCTTC. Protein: CASSPGPYNEQFF.

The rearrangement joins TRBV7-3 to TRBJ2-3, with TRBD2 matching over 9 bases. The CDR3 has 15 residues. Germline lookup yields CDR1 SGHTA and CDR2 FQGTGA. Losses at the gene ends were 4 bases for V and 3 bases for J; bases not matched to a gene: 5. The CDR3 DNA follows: TGTGCCAGCAGCTCCCCGGGACTAGCAACAGATACGCAGTATTTT. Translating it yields CASSSPGLATDTQYF.

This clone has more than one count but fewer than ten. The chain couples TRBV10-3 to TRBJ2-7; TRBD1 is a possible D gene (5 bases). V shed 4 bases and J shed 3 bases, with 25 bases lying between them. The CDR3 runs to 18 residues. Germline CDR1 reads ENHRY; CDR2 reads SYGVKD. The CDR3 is CAISVAGRGRMFRYEQYF. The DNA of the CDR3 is TGTGCCATCAGTGTGGCAGGTAGGGGAAGGATGTTTCGCTACGAGCAGTACTTC.

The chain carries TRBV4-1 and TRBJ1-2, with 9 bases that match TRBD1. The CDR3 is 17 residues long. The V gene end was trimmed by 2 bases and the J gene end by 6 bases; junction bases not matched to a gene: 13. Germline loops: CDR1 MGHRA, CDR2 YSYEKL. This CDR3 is CASSQQDSSGQGNGYTF. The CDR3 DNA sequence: TGCGCCAGCAGCCAACAAGACTCGTCGGGACAGGGCAATGGCTACACCTTC.

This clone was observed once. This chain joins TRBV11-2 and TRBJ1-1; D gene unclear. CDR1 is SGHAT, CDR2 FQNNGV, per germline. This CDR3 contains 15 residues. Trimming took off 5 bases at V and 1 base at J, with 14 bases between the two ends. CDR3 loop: CASSLVWGGNTEAFF. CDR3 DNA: TGTGCCAGCAGCCTTGTATGGGGAGGGAACACTGAAGCTTTCTTT.

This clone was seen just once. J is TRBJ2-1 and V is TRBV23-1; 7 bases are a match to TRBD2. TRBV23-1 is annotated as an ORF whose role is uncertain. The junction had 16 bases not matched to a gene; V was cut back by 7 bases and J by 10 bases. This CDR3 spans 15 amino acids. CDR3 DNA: TGCGCCAGCACCCATGCGACTAGCAGAGGGAGGGAGCAGTTCTTC. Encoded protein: CASTHATSRGREQFF.

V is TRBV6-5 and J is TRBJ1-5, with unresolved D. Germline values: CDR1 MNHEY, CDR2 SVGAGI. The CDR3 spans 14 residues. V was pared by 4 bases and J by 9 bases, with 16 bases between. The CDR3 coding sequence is TGTGCCAGCAGTTCCCGTCAGCGGCGGGGGCCCCAGCATTTT. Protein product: CASSSRQRRGPQHF.

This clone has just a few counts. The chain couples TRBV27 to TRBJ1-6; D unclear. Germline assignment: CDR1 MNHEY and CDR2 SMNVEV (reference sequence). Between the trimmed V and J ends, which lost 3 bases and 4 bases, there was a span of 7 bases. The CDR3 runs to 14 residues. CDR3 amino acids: CASSFQTYNSPLHF. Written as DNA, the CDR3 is TGTGCCAGCAGTTTTCAGACTTATAATTCACCCCTCCACTTT.

In nucleotides, the CDR3 is TGTGCCAGCAGACAGTTTAATTCACCCCTCCACTTT. Translating it yields CASRQFNSPLHF. The gene calls are TRBV2 and TRBJ1-6; D is ambiguous. The CDR3 is 12 residues long. CDR1 SNHLY and CDR2 FYNNEI come from the germline V gene. V was pared by 6 bases and J by 6 bases, with 6 bases between.

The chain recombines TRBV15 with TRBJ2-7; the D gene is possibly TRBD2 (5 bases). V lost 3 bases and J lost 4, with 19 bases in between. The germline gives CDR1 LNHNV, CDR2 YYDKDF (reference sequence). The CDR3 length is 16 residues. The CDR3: CATSSAPGLGVYEQYF. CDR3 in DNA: TGTGCCACCAGCAGCGCTCCGGGGTTAGGAGTGTACGAGCAGTACTTC.